Listed here are 16 T cell receptor beta chains from one sample, sequenced in a study of blood T cell repertoires in COVID-19 (dated by TCRdb to 2018 to 2020). Receptor amplification or capture employed the immunoSEQ multiplex PCR assay. This immuneACCESS table, as held by TCRdb, lists in-frame sequences with V and J called but not all clones. Of the missing ones, under half trace to an unresolved V gene in checked studies; the others have no known cause. The sample table holds over 100,000 clones, of which about 90% were seen once. In total, the top ten clones hold about 1% of the sample. Sequencing input: peripheral blood. These receptors were collected from a human donor in a cohort sampled during active COVID-19.

This clone was seen only once. V is TRBV5-4 and J is TRBJ2-7, with 8 positions matching TRBD1. The CDR3 has 15 amino acids. Germline loops: CDR1 SGHNT, CDR2 YYREEE (reference sequence). Trimming removed 1 base from V and 6 bases from J; junction bases left unmatched: 9. In DNA, the CDR3 is TGTGCCAGCAGCTTGAGGCAGGGGGCGGTTGGCGAGCAGTACTTC. Translating it yields CASSLRQGAVGEQYF.

V is TRBV7-6 and J is TRBJ1-2; 7 bases match TRBD1. J was trimmed by 0 bases and V by 5 bases; bases with no gene match: 0. Germline V CDR1 and CDR2: SGHVS, FNYEAQ. The CDR3 is made up of 13 amino acids. For the CDR3, the DNA is TGTGCCAGCAGCGGGACAGCTAACTATGGCTACACCTTC. It specifies CASSGTANYGYTF. Supplemented by reference TRBV7-6 and TRBJ1-2, the full variable domain reads GAGVSQSPRYKVTKRGQDVALRCDPISGHVSLYWYRQALGQGPEFLTYFNYEAQQDKSGLPNDRFSAERPEGSISTLTIQRTEQRDSAMYRCASSGTANYGYTFGSGTRLTVV.

The chain has TRBV14 and TRBJ2-3, with 7 bases aligning to TRBD1. The CDR3 has 16 amino acids. V gave up 4 bases and J gave up 2 bases; unmatched junction bases: 9. Germline loops: CDR1 SGHDN, CDR2 FVKESK. The CDR3 DNA reads TGTGCCAGCAGCCCCAGGGACAGAGCTTACACAGATACGCAGTATTTT. Protein product: CASSPRDRAYTDTQYF.

V and J are TRBV18 and TRBJ2-2; D ambiguous. Trimming shortened V by 2 bases and J by 10 bases, and 20 bases separated the two germline ends. CDR3 length: 16 amino acids. Germline V CDR1 and CDR2: KGHSH, LQKENI. The CDR3 nucleotides are TGTGCCAGCTCACCAGGCTCGTGGTACGAATTGAAGGAGCTGTTTTTT. Amino acid sequence: CASSPGSWYELKELFF.

The chain couples TRBV28 to TRBJ2-2; 9 bases match TRBD2. CDR1 is MDHEN, CDR2 SYDVKM, per germline. The V and J ends lost 5 bases and 1 base, in that order; junction bases with no gene match: 5. The CDR3 contains 16 residues. Written as DNA, the CDR3 is TGTGCCAGCAGTCGGCTAGCGGGAAGGAACACCGGGGAGCTGTTTTTT. Encoded protein: CASSRLAGRNTGELFF.

The chain has TRBV2 and TRBJ1-5; 9 bases are a match to TRBD1. The CDR3 length is 15 residues. V was clipped by 4 bases and J by 1 base; unmatched bases: 2. Per the germline V gene, CDR1 is SNHLY and CDR2 is FYNNEI. The CDR3 region is CASSGGTGSNQPQHF. Written as DNA, the CDR3 is TGTGCCAGCAGTGGAGGGACAGGGAGCAATCAGCCCCAGCATTTT.

This clone was picked up a small number of times. The chain has TRBV28 and TRBJ1-5, with TRBD1 matching over 9 bases. The germline V gene encodes CDR1 MDHEN and CDR2 SYDVKM. The V gene end was trimmed by 3 bases and the J gene end by 9 bases; junction bases not matched to a gene: 6. The CDR3 totals 14 residues. This CDR3 reads CASSFAGQGPPQHF. The CDR3 DNA is TGTGCCAGCAGTTTCGCGGGACAGGGCCCGCCCCAGCATTTT.

The chain combines TRBV12-3 or TRBV12-4 with TRBJ1-2; tentative D call: TRBD1 (6 bases). The CDR3 spans 13 residues. The V end lost 7 bases, the J end lost 8 bases, and 17 bases lay between the germline ends. The CDR3 sequence is CASTQGQVGGYTF. The CDR3 DNA is TGTGCCAGCACCCAGGGGCAGGTAGGGGGCTACACCTTC.

The chain has TRBV3-1 (or the pseudogene TRBV3-2) and TRBJ2-3; D not certain. The V end was cut by 2 bases, the J end by 8 bases, with 20 bases between. Germline lookup yields CDR1 LGHDT and CDR2 YNNKEL (reference sequence). The CDR3 consists of 16 residues. The CDR3 loop is CASSQTSYQRVSTQYF. In DNA, the CDR3 is TGTGCCAGCAGCCAAACAAGCTACCAGCGCGTATCTACGCAGTATTTT.

The chain recombines TRBV7-3 with TRBJ2-1; 8 bases align to TRBD1. The length of the CDR3 is 15 residues. Trimming removed 6 bases from V and 5 bases from J; junction bases left unmatched: 9. Germline V CDR1 and CDR2: SGHTA, FQGTGA. As DNA, the CDR3 is TGTGCCAGCAGTCCGATGCCGGGACAGGACAATGAGCAGTTCTTC. Translated, it gives CASSPMPGQDNEQFF.

This chain uses TRBV11-2 with TRBJ2-2; TRBD2 matches at 15 bases. The CDR3 totals 19 residues. V was pared by 2 bases and J by 7 bases, with 11 bases of the junction left unmatched. From germline, CDR1 is SGHAT and CDR2 FQNNGV. CDR3 amino acids: CASSLLWTSGRAWGGELFF. CDR3 sequence (DNA): TGTGCCAGCAGCTTACTCTGGACTAGCGGGAGGGCCTGGGGCGGGGAGCTGTTTTTT.

The table lists this clone with a count of one. The V call is TRBV6-6, the J call TRBJ2-3, with 9 bases lining up with TRBD1. Trimming cost V 2 bases and J 7 bases; bases outside gene matches: 4. Germline loops: CDR1 MNHNY, CDR2 SVGAGI (reference sequence). The CDR3 is made up of 14 amino acids. CDR3: CASSYRDRENTQYF. Written as DNA, the CDR3 is TGTGCCAGCAGTTACCGGGACAGGGAGAATACGCAGTATTTT.

The genes are TRBV15 and TRBJ1-1; D is unclear. The CDR3 sequence is 14 residues long. V was shortened by 5 bases and J by 6 bases, with 16 bases between the two germline ends. Germline loops: CDR1 LNHNV, CDR2 YYDKDF (reference sequence). The CDR3 sequence is CATSGKRLLPEAFF. The CDR3 coding sequence is TGTGCCACCAGCGGCAAACGACTACTACCTGAAGCTTTCTTT.

This chain joins TRBV6-4 and TRBJ1-1; TRBD1 matches at 8 bases. CDR1 is MRHNA, CDR2 SNTAGT, per germline. There are 13 residues in the CDR3. With 6 bases clipped from V and 3 bases from J, the junction kept 3 bases outside the gene matches. The CDR3 region is CASSGQGDTEAFF. Here the CDR3 DNA reads TGTGCCAGCAGCGGACAGGGAGACACTGAAGCTTTCTTT.

The chain carries TRBV5-5 and TRBJ1-5; TRBD1 matches 12 bases. There are 16 residues in the CDR3. Germline CDR1 is SGHKS and CDR2 is YYEKEE (reference sequence). J gave up 6 bases and V 4 bases, and 8 bases lay outside the gene matches. CDR3 region: CASSPGQGAGGQPQHF. The CDR3 DNA follows: TGTGCCAGCAGCCCGGGACAGGGGGCGGGTGGTCAGCCCCAGCATTTT. The variable domain in full, with the rest retrieved from reference TRBV5-5 and TRBJ1-5, is DAGVTQSPTHLIKTRGQQVTLRCSPISGHKSVSWYQQVLGQGPQFIFQYYEKEERGRGNFPDRFSARQFPNYSSELNVNALLLGDSALYLCASSPGQGAGGQPQHFGDGTRLSIL.

This clone was recorded only once. Here the CDR3 DNA reads TGCGCCAGCAGCTTGGATCCGGGAGGCAATCAGCCCCAGCATTTT. Translated: CASSLDPGGNQPQHF. The rearrangement links TRBV5-1 to TRBJ1-5; D is unresolved. V was trimmed by 0 bases and J by 2 bases, leaving 9 bases between them. The CDR3 runs 15 residues. CDR1 SGHRS and CDR2 YFSETQ come from the germline V gene.